The rows below give T cell receptor beta chains drawn from one sample of a study of blood T cell repertoires in COVID-19. This table comes from immunoSEQ multiplex PCR, and its TCRdb copy is limited to in-frame clones, with some not included. The table includes over 200,000 clones, approximately 86% detected once. The specimen sequenced was peripheral blood. These receptors originate from a woman aged 25 to 39 with COVID-19, enrolled during active disease. The CDR3 runs from the conserved cysteine through the conserved F or W. Fields, in order: D gene, V gene, J gene, clone size, CDR3 protein, CDR3 DNA. A D gene is named only where the DNA matches it firmly. Clone size is shown for a subset of rows, as once, few, many or a class of expanded clone.

TRBD2	TRBV5-1	TRBJ2-1	-	CASSLGLAGGDEQFF	TGCGCCAGCAGCTTGGGACTAGCGGGAGGAGATGAGCAGTTCTTC
-	TRBV20-1	TRBJ1-2	-	CSASELNGYTF	TGCAGTGCTAGCGAACTAAATGGCTACACCTTC
-	TRBV29-1	TRBJ1-2	-	CSVATPDYGYTF	TGCAGCGTTGCGACACCAGACTATGGCTACACCTTC
TRBD2	TRBV27	TRBJ2-5	-	CASGTSGGARETQYF	TGTGCCAGCGGGACTAGCGGGGGGGCCCGGGAGACCCAGTACTTC
-	TRBV18	TRBJ2-6	-	CASSPYRFQGANVLTF	TGTGCCAGCTCACCTTACAGGTTCCAAGGGGCCAACGTCCTGACTTTC
TRBD1	TRBV6-2/TRBV6-3	TRBJ2-3	-	CASSSRDRDGRKTDTQYF	TGTGCCAGCAGTTCCCGGGACAGGGACGGGAGAAAGACAGATACGCAGTATTTT
TRBD1	TRBV10-3	TRBJ2-7	-	CAIRDRDRDSYEQYF	TGTGCCATCAGGGACCGGGACAGGGACTCCTACGAGCAGTACTTC
TRBD1	TRBV10-3	TRBJ1-1	-	CASAGTDFSMNTEAFF	TGTGCCAGCGCGGGGACAGATTTCTCTATGAACACTGAAGCTTTCTTT
TRBD2	TRBV5-1	TRBJ2-7	-	CASSSPSGSNEQYF	TGCGCCAGCAGCTCACCTAGCGGGAGTAACGAGCAGTACTTC
-	TRBV5-5	TRBJ1-1	-	CASSPARGGLTEAFF	TGTGCCAGCAGCCCGGCAAGGGGGGGGTTAACTGAAGCTTTCTTT
TRBD2	TRBV5-1	TRBJ2-7	once	CASSGRDRPYEQYF	TGCGCCAGCAGCGGGAGGGACCGACCCTACGAGCAGTACTTC
-	TRBV7-9	TRBJ2-3	once	CASSLDRYTDTQYF	TGTGCCAGCAGCTTAGACAGATACACAGATACGCAGTATTTT
-	TRBV5-6	TRBJ1-3	-	CASSLIQGLYYF	TGTGCCAGCAGCTTGATTCAGGGGCTCTATTATTTT
TRBD1	TRBV5-4	TRBJ1-2	-	CASSLDIGQGYGYTF	TGTGCCAGCAGCTTGGATATAGGACAGGGGTATGGCTACACCTTC
-	TRBV5-1	TRBJ2-5	once	CASSLVVGTVKTQYF	TGCGCCAGCAGCTTGGTGGTAGGGACTGTTAAGACCCAGTACTTC
TRBD1	TRBV7-2	TRBJ1-4	-	CASSRQEGADEKLFF	TGTGCCAGCAGCCGCCAGGAGGGGGCGGATGAAAAACTGTTTTTT
-	TRBV12-3/TRBV12-4	TRBJ2-7	-	CASSFESYEQYF	TGTGCCAGCAGTTTTGAGTCCTACGAGCAGTACTTC
TRBD2	TRBV4-2	TRBJ2-1	-	CASSQDGTKDEQFF	TGTGCCAGCAGCCAAGATGGGACTAAAGATGAGCAGTTCTTC
-	TRBV28	TRBJ1-3	-	CASSLGGSGNTIYF	TGTGCCAGCAGTTTAGGGGGGTCTGGAAACACCATATATTTT
-	TRBV10-2	TRBJ2-7	-	CASSEPYQGTYEQYF	TGCGCCAGCAGTGAGCCCTACCAGGGGACCTACGAGCAGTACTTC
TRBD2	TRBV20-1	TRBJ2-3	-	CSASRASGITDTQYF	TGCAGTGCTAGTCGGGCTAGCGGGATCACAGATACGCAGTATTTT
-	TRBV20-1	TRBJ2-2	-	CSARGPGELFF	TGCAGTGCTAGAGGTCCGGGGGAGCTGTTTTTT
TRBD1	TRBV7-9	TRBJ1-4	-	CASSLGTGAFNEKLFF	TGTGCCAGCAGCTTAGGGACAGGGGCCTTTAATGAAAAACTGTTTTTT
-	TRBV28	TRBJ2-5	-	CATQTITQETQYF	TGTGCCACCCAGACTATAACCCAAGAGACCCAGTACTTC
TRBD1	TRBV9	TRBJ1-2	few	CASSVAGQGAPYGYTF	TGTGCCAGCAGCGTAGCTGGGCAGGGGGCCCCCTATGGCTACACCTTC
TRBD1	TRBV11-2	TRBJ1-2	-	CASSSGQDYGYTF	TGTGCCAGCAGCTCAGGACAGGACTATGGCTACACCTTC
TRBD1	TRBV2	TRBJ1-2	many	CASHRDSNYGYTF	TGTGCCAGCCACCGGGACAGCAATTATGGCTACACCTTC
-	TRBV6-5	TRBJ2-2	-	CASSYSRGQELFF	TGTGCCAGCAGTTACTCACGCGGGCAGGAGCTGTTTTTT
-	TRBV30	TRBJ2-7	few	CAWSTGNVDEQYF	TGTGCCTGGAGTACCGGGAACGTCGACGAGCAGTACTTC
-	TRBV29-1	TRBJ2-3	-	CSVGGGTTDTQYF	TGCAGCGTTGGGGGCGGGACTACAGATACGCAGTATTTT
-	TRBV18	TRBJ2-4	-	CASSPGLAKNIQYF	TGTGCCAGCTCGCCGGGTTTAGCCAAAAACATTCAGTACTTC
-	TRBV9	TRBJ2-7	few	CASSVGGSSYEQYF	TGTGCCAGCAGCGTAGGTGGCAGCTCCTACGAGCAGTACTTC
-	TRBV5-1	TRBJ2-3	-	CASSLGQVHADTQYF	TGCGCCAGCAGCTTGGGACAAGTACATGCAGATACGCAGTATTTT
-	TRBV28	TRBJ2-2	-	CASSSEITGELFF	TGTGCCAGCAGTAGCGAAATCACCGGGGAGCTGTTTTTT
TRBD2	TRBV5-1	TRBJ2-1	once	CASSLLAGGNEQFF	TGCGCCAGCAGCCTACTAGCGGGGGGCAATGAGCAGTTCTTC
-	TRBV7-9	TRBJ1-2	-	CASSLAPTYGYTF	TGTGCCAGCAGCTTAGCGCCTACGTATGGCTACACCTTC
-	TRBV6-2/TRBV6-3	TRBJ1-1	-	CASSYSPQATEAFF	TGTGCCAGCAGTTACTCCCCCCAGGCTACCGAAGCTTTCTTT
TRBD1	TRBV18	TRBJ1-1	-	CASSTNRGRLNTEAFF	TGTGCCAGCTCCACAAACAGGGGGCGCTTGAACACTGAAGCTTTCTTT
TRBD1	TRBV28	TRBJ1-4	few	CASSSTRTGWYEKLFF	TGTGCCAGCAGTTCAACTAGGACAGGGTGGTATGAAAAACTGTTTTTT
-	TRBV20-1	TRBJ2-7	-	CSAKRDEQYF	TGCAGTGCGAAGAGGGACGAGCAGTACTTC
TRBD1	TRBV4-3	TRBJ2-1	-	CASSQGRFRGQGPTNEQFF	TGCGCCAGCAGCCAAGGCCGTTTTCGAGGACAGGGACCCACCAATGAGCAGTTCTTC
TRBD1	TRBV5-1	TRBJ2-5	-	CASSVHRGETQYF	TGCGCCAGCAGCGTACACAGGGGAGAGACCCAGTACTTC
-	TRBV3-1/TRBV3-2	TRBJ2-5	once	CASSQDRSSGGGTQYF	TGTGCCAGCAGCCAAGATAGGAGTTCCGGGGGTGGGACCCAGTACTTC
TRBD1	TRBV3-1/TRBV3-2	TRBJ1-4	-	CASTTATGTGYEKLFF	TGTGCCAGCACTACCGCTACCGGGACAGGGTATGAAAAACTGTTTTTT
-	TRBV7-2	TRBJ2-3	-	CASSLTIGGGTDTQYF	TGTGCCAGCAGCTTAACGATTGGGGGCGGCACAGATACGCAGTATTTT
-	TRBV7-2	TRBJ1-2	-	CASSPTLSGYYGYTF	TGTGCCAGCAGCCCGACCCTCTCGGGGTACTATGGCTACACCTTC
-	TRBV28	TRBJ2-6	-	CASSFYSGANVLTF	TGTGCCAGCAGTTTTTACTCTGGGGCCAACGTCCTGACTTTC
TRBD2	TRBV7-2	TRBJ2-7	-	CASSPVAGAYEQYF	TGTGCCAGCAGCCCAGTAGCGGGGGCCTACGAGCAGTACTTC
TRBD2	TRBV6-5	TRBJ2-1	-	CASTGREGHNEQFF	TGTGCCAGCACCGGACGGGAGGGCCACAATGAGCAGTTCTTC
TRBD2	TRBV4-2	TRBJ2-1	-	CASSQEGGRGNEQFF	TGTGCCAGCAGCCAAGAGGGCGGGAGGGGGAATGAGCAGTTCTTC
TRBD2	TRBV4-3	TRBJ2-7	-	CASSQDASGRASYEQYF	TGCGCCAGCAGCCAAGATGCTAGCGGGAGGGCCAGTTACGAGCAGTACTTC
TRBD2	TRBV10-3	TRBJ2-1	-	CAITAGSGRNEQFF	TGTGCCATCACCGCTGGTAGCGGGAGGAATGAGCAGTTCTTC
TRBD1	TRBV24-1	TRBJ2-5	-	CATSDRDRGQETQYF	TGTGCCACCAGTGACCGGGACAGGGGGCAGGAGACCCAGTACTTC
-	TRBV7-2	TRBJ1-4	-	CASSLGQGNEKLFF	TGTGCCAGCAGCTTAGGGCAGGGGAATGAAAAACTGTTTTTT
TRBD1	TRBV10-3	TRBJ1-2	-	CATRDSYGYTF	TGTGCCACGCGGGACAGCTATGGCTACACCTTC
TRBD1	TRBV27	TRBJ1-2	-	CASSHRQGGVYGYTF	TGTGCCAGCAGTCACCGACAGGGGGGGGTCTATGGCTACACCTTC
-	TRBV9	TRBJ2-2	-	CASSETTIGELFF	TGTGCCAGCAGCGAAACTACGATCGGGGAGCTGTTTTTT
-	TRBV3-1/TRBV3-2	TRBJ1-6	-	CASSLRRDKALHF	TGTGCCAGCAGCCTTCGCCGGGATAAGGCCCTCCACTTT
-	TRBV7-2	TRBJ1-4	-	CASSRSDSEKLFF	TGTGCCAGCAGCCGTTCCGACAGTGAAAAACTGTTTTTT
TRBD1	TRBV19	TRBJ1-6	-	CASSTETGGNSPLHF	TGTGCCAGTAGTACCGAGACAGGGGGGAATTCACCCCTCCACTTT